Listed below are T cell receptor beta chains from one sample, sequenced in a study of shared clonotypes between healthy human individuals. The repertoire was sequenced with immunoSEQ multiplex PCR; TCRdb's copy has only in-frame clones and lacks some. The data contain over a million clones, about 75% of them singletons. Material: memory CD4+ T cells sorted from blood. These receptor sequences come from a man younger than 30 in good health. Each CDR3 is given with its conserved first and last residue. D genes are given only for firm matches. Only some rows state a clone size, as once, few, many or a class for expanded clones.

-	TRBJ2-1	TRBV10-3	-	TGTGCCACTGGATGGGCTGGCGGCAATGAGCAGTTCTTC	CATGWAGGNEQFF
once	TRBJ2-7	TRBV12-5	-	TGTGCTAGTGGTTTGGCCGGAGTCTACGAGCAGTACTTC	CASGLAGVYEQYF
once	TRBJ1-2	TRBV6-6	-	TGTGCCAGCACCCCTGGGACCACTACTAACTATGGCTACACCTTC	CASTPGTTTNYGYTF
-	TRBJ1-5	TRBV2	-	TGTGCCAGCAGTGGACAGACCCTTAGCAATCAGCCCCAGCATTTT	CASSGQTLSNQPQHF
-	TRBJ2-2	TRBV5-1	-	TGCGCCAGCAGCGATCAAGCGAGTTCCGGGGAGCTGTTTTTT	CASSDQASSGELFF
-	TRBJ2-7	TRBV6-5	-	TGTGCCAGCAGTTACTGGACGGGAGCATACGAGCAGTACTTC	CASSYWTGAYEQYF
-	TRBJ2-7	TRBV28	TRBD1	TGTGCCAGCAGGGGGACGGGACAGGGATCCTACGAGCAGTACTTC	CASRGTGQGSYEQYF
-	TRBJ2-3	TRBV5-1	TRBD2	TGCGCCAGCAGGGGACCAGCGGGGACTTCCACAGATACGCAGTATTTT	CASRGPAGTSTDTQYF
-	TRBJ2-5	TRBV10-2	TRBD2	TGCGCCAGCAGTTCTAGACTAGCGGGGAGGGAGACCCAGTACTTC	CASSSRLAGRETQYF
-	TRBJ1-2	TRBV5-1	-	TGCGCCAGCAGCTCAACAGGCGACTATGGCTACACCTTC	CASSSTGDYGYTF
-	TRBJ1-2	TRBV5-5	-	TGTGCCAGCAGCTTGGGACAGGCAGTCGGTGGCTACACCTTC	CASSLGQAVGGYTF